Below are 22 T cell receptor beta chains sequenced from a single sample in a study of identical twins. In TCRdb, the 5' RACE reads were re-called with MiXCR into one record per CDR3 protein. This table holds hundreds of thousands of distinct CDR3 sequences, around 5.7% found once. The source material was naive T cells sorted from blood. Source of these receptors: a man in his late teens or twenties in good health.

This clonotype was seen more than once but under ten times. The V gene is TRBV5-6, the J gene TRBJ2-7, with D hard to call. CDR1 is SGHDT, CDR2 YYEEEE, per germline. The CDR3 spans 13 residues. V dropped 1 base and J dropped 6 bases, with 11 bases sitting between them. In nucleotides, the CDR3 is TGTGCCAGCAGCTTGCAAGGGTACGGCGAGCAGTACGTC. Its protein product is CASSLQGYGEQYV.

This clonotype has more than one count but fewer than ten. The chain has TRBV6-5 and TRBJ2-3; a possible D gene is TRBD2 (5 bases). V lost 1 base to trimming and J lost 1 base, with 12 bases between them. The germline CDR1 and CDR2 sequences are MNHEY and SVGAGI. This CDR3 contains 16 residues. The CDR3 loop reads CASSYYAGSGTDTQYF. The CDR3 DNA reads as TGTGCCAGCAGTTACTATGCGGGTTCTGGCACAGATACGCAGTATTTT.

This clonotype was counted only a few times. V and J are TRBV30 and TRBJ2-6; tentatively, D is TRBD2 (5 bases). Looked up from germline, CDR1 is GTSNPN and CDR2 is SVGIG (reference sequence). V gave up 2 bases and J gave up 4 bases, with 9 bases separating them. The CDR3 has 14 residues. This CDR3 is CAWSWGAGANVLTF. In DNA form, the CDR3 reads TGTGCCTGGAGTTGGGGAGCCGGGGCCAACGTCCTGACTTTC. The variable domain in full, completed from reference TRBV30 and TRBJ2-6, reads SQTIHQWPATLVQPVGSPLSLECTVEGTSNPNLYWYRQAAGRGLQLLFYSVGIGQISSEVPQNLSASRPQDRQFILSSKKLLLSDSGFYLCAWSWGAGANVLTFGAGSRLTVL.

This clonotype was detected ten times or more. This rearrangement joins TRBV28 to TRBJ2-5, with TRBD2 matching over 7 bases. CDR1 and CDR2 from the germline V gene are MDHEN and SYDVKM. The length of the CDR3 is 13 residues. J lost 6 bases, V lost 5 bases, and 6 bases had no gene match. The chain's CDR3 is CASSRRRGKTQYF. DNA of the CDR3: TGTGCCAGCAGTCGAAGGCGGGGGAAGACCCAGTACTTC.

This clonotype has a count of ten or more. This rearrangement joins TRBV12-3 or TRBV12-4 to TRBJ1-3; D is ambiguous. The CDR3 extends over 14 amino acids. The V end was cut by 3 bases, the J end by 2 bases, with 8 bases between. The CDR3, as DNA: TGTGCCAGCAGTTTTATGGACGCTGGAAACACCATATATTTT. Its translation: CASSFMDAGNTIYF.

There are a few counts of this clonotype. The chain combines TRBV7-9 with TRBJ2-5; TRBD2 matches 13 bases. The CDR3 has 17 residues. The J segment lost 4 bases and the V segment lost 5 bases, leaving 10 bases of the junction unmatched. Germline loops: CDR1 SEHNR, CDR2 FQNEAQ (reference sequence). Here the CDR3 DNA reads TGTGCCAGCAGCACCACCCGGACTAGCGGGAGATCAGAGACCCAGTACTTC. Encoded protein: CASSTTRTSGRSETQYF.

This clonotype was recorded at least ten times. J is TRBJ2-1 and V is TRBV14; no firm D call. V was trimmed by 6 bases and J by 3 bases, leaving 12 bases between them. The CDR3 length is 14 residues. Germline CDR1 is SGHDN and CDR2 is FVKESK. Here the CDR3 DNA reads TGTGCCAGCAGAAAGAGCTTGGGCTACAATGAGCAGTTCTTC. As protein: CASRKSLGYNEQFF.

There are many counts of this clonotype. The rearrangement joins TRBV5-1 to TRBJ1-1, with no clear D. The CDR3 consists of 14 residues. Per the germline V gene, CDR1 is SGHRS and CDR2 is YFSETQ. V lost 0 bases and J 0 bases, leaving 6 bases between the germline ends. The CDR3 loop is CASSLATVNTEAFF. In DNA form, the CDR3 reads TGCGCCAGCAGCTTGGCGACGGTGAACACTGAAGCTTTCTTT.

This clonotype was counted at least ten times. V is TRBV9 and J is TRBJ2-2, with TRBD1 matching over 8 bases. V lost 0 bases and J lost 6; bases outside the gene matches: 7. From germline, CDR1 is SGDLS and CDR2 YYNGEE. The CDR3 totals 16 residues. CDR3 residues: CASSVVSGGAAGELFF. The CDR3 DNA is TGTGCCAGCAGCGTAGTGTCAGGGGGCGCCGCCGGGGAGCTGTTTTTT.

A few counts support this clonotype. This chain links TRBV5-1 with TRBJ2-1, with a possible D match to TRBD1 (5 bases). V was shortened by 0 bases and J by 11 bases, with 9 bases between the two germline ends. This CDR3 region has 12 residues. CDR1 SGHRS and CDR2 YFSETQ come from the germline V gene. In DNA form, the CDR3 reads TGCGCCAGCAGCTTGGAGCCAGGGAAGCAGTTCTTC. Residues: CASSLEPGKQFF.

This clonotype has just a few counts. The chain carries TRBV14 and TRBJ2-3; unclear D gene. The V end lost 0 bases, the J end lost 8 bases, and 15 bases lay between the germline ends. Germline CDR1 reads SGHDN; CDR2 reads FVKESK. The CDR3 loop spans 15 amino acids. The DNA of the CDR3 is TGTGCCAGCAGCCAAGAATTGGGCGGCCTCGCTACGCAGTATTTT. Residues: CASSQELGGLATQYF.

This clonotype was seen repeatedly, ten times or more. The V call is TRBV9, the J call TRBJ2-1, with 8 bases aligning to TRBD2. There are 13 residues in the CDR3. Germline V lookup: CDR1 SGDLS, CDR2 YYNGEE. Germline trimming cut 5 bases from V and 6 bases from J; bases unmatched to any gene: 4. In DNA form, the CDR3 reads TGTGCCAGCAGTGATACTAGCGGCAATGAGCAGTTCTTC. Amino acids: CASSDTSGNEQFF. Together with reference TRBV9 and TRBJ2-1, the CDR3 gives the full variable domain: DSGVTQTPKHLITATGQRVTLRCSPRSGDLSVYWYQQSLDQGLQFLIQYYNGEERAKGNILERFSAQQFPDLHSELNLSSLELGDSALYFCASSDTSGNEQFFGPGTRLTVL.

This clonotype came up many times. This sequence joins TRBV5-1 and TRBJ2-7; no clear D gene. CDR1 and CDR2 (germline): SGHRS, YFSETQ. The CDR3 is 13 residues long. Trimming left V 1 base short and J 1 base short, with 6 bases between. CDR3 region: CASSLSESYEQYF. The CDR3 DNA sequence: TGCGCCAGCAGCTTGTCAGAATCCTACGAGCAGTACTTC. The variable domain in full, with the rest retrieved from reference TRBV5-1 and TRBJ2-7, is KAGVTQTPRYLIKTRGQQVTLSCSPISGHRSVSWYQQTPGQGLQFLFEYFSETQRNKGNFPGRFSGRQFSNSRSEMNVSTLELGDSALYLCASSLSESYEQYFGPGTRLTVT.

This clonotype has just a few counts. Written as DNA, the CDR3 is TGCGCCAGCAGCTTGGCCGGGACTAGCGGGAGTTTTTCCGGGGAGCTGTTTTTT. This encodes CASSLAGTSGSFSGELFF. The rearrangement uses TRBV5-1 and TRBJ2-2; 14 nucleotides align to TRBD2. CDR1 is SGHRS, CDR2 YFSETQ, per germline. The CDR3 runs 18 residues. V shed 0 bases and J 6 bases; nucleotides not matched to a gene: 7.

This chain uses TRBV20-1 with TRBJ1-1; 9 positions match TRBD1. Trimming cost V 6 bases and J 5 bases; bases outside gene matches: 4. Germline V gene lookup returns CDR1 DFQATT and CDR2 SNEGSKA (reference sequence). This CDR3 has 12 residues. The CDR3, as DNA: TGCAGTGCGGCGGGACAGGGAACTGAAGCTTTCTTT. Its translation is CSAAGQGTEAFF.

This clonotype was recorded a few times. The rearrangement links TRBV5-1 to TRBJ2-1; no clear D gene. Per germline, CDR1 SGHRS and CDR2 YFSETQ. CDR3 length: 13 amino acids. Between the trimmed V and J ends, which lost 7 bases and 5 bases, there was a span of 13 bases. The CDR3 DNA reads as TGCGCCAGCCACGGCGGACCTCACAATGAGCAGTTCTTC. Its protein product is CASHGGPHNEQFF.

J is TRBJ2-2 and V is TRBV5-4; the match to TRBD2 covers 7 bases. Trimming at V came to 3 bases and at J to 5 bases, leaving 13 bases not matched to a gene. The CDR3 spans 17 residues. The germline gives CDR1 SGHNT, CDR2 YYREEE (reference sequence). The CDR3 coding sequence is TGTGCCAGCAGCTCGGGGGGACCGGGAGCAAGGACCGGGGAGCTGTTTTTT. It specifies CASSSGGPGARTGELFF.

The CDR3 spells CASSYTVSGANVLTF. As DNA, the CDR3 is TGTGCCAGCAGTTACACCGTATCTGGGGCCAACGTCCTGACTTTC. This chain connects TRBV6-5 to TRBJ2-6; D is uncertain. Germline V gives CDR1 MNHEY, CDR2 SVGAGI. Trimming removed 2 bases from V and 1 base from J, with 6 bases in between. The CDR3 runs to 15 residues.

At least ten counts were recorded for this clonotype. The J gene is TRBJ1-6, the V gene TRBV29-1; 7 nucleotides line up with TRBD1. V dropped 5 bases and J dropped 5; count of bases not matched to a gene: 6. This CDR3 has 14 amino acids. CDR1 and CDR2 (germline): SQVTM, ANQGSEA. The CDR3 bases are TGCAGCGTTTCACAGGGGACTGATAATTCACCCCTCCACTTT. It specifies CSVSQGTDNSPLHF. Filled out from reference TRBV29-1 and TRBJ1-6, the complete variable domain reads SAVISQKPSRDICQRGTSLTIQCQVDSQVTMMFWYRQQPGQSLTLIATANQGSEATYESGFVIDKFPISRPNLTFSTLTVSNMSPEDSSIYLCSVSQGTDNSPLHFGNGTRLTVT.

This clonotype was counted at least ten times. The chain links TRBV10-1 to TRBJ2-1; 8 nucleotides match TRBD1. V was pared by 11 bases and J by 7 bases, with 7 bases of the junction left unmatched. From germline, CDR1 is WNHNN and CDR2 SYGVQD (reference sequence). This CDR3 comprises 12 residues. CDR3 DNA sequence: TGCGCCGCTGGGACAGGTGGTAATGAGCAGTTCTTC. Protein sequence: CAAGTGGNEQFF.

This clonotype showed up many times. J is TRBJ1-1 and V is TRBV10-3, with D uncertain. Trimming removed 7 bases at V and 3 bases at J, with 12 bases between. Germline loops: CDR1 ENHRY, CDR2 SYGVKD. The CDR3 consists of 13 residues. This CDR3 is CAITTSKDTEAFF. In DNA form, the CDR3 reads TGTGCCATCACCACGTCTAAGGACACTGAAGCTTTCTTT.

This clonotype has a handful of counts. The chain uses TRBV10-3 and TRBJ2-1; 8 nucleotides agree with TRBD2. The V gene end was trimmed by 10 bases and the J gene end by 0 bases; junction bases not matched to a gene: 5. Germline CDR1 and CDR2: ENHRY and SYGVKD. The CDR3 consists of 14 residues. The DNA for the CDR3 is TGTGCCACTAAGCGGGAGAGCTCCTACAATGAGCAGTTCTTC. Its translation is CATKRESSYNEQFF.